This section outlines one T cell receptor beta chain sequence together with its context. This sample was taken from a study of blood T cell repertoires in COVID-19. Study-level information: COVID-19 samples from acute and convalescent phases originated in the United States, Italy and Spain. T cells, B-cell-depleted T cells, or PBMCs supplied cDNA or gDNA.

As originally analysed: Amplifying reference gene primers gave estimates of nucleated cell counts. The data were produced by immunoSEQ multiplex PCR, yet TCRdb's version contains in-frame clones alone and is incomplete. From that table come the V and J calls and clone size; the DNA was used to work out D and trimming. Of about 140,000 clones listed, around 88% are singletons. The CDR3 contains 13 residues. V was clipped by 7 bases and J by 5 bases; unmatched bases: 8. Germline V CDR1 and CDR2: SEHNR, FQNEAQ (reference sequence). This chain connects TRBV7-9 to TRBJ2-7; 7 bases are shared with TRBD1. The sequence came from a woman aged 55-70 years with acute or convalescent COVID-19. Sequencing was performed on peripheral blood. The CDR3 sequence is CASNRGNSDEQYF. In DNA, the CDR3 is TGTGCCAGCAACAGGGGCAATAGCGACGAGCAGTACTTC.